The 21 T cell receptor beta chains in this list originate from one sample, sequenced in a study of beta chain features in type 1 diabetes. Study-level findings and limits: TCRB CDR3 length was moderately but significantly reduced in all four CD4+ subsets of Type 1 diabetes patients.

The antigens these receptors bind are not known. The isolated RNA, all of it, was reverse transcribed, so expressed TCRB transcripts were what got sequenced. TCRdb's table, derived via immunoSEQ multiplex PCR, lists solely in-frame clones and lacks some. The table includes hundreds of thousands of clones, over 13% detected once. The sequencing input was naive CD4+ T cells from blood. The receptors originated from a man between 18 and 29 years old with type 1 diabetes.

The chain uses TRBV7-2 and TRBJ1-1; TRBD1 matches at 8 bases. The CDR3 extends over 13 amino acids. CDR1 and CDR2 (germline): SGHTA, FQGNSA. Trimming cost V 5 bases and J 4 bases; bases outside gene matches: 3. The CDR3 here is CASSPDRVTEAFF. For the CDR3, the DNA is TGTGCCAGCAGCCCGGACAGGGTCACTGAAGCTTTCTTT.

The chain carries TRBV30 and TRBJ2-7; D not resolved. Trimming took off 3 bases at V and 0 bases at J, with 3 bases between the two ends. The CDR3 has 11 residues. Germline lookup yields CDR1 GTSNPN and CDR2 SVGIG (reference sequence). This CDR3 is CAWRSSYEQYF. The CDR3 DNA reads as TGTGCCTGGAGGAGCTCCTACGAGCAGTACTTC.

The chain recombines TRBV6-5 with TRBJ2-2; D uncertain. This CDR3 is 12 amino acids long. V lost 7 bases, J lost 7 bases, and 10 bases lay in between. Germline V gene sequence: CDR1 MNHEY, CDR2 SVGAGI. DNA for the CDR3: TGTGCCAGCACCTCTAAGTTCGGGGAGCTGTTTTTT. It yields the protein CASTSKFGELFF.

The chain has TRBV6-6 and TRBJ2-5; TRBD2 aligns across 11 bases. The germline V gene has CDR1 MNHNY and CDR2 SVGAGI (reference sequence). Germline trimming cut 5 bases from V and 4 bases from J; bases unmatched to any gene: 3. The CDR3 extends over 14 amino acids. The DNA of the CDR3 is TGTGCCAGCAGTGTAGCGGGGGGGCGAGAGACCCAGTACTTC. Residues: CASSVAGGRETQYF.

This clone was detected only a few times. The rearrangement joins TRBV20-1 to TRBJ1-1, with D unresolved. V lost 6 bases to trimming and J lost 10 bases, with 12 bases between them. This CDR3 region has 10 residues. The germline gives CDR1 DFQATT, CDR2 SNEGSKA (reference sequence). CDR3 in DNA: TGCAGTGCCCTCGAGGTGGGAGCTTTCTTT. Amino acid sequence: CSALEVGAFF.

The sample holds a few counts of this clone. The CDR3 coding sequence is TGCAGCTCTTTAAGGGATACAGATACGCAGTATTTT. This translates into CSSLRDTDTQYF. This chain joins TRBV29-1 and TRBJ2-3; no clear D. This CDR3 spans 12 amino acids. The germline CDR1 and CDR2 sequences are SQVTM and ANQGSEA. The V gene lost 8 bases and the J gene lost 3 bases, with 12 bases spanning the gap.

This clone appeared a few times. The V and J genes are TRBV7-2 and TRBJ1-1; the match to TRBD1 covers 12 bases. In germline, CDR1 is SGHTA, CDR2 FQGNSA. V shed 1 base, J shed 5 bases, and the junction held 5 bases outside the gene matches. The CDR3 covers 16 residues. In nucleotides, the CDR3 is TGTGCCAGCAGCTTAGTTGGGACAGGGGGCTATACTGAAGCTTTCTTT. Translation: CASSLVGTGGYTEAFF.

The gene calls are TRBV15 and TRBJ1-2; D not resolved. The CDR3 is made up of 15 amino acids. V lost 1 base, J lost 1 base, and 10 bases lay in between. From germline, CDR1 is LNHNV and CDR2 YYDKDF (reference sequence). The CDR3 DNA reads as TGTGCCACCAGCAGAGTGGGGAGGCTTAACTATGGCTACACCTTC. It yields the protein CATSRVGRLNYGYTF.

The chain is built from TRBV2 and TRBJ2-2; the D is unclear. The CDR3 has 14 amino acids. The V end lost 6 bases, the J end lost 0 bases, and 8 bases lay between the germline ends. The germline V gene encodes CDR1 SNHLY and CDR2 FYNNEI. CDR3 in amino acids: CASRSQPNTGELFF. As DNA, the CDR3 is TGTGCCAGCAGGAGCCAGCCGAACACCGGGGAGCTGTTTTTT. Full variable domain (remainder filled in from reference TRBV2 and TRBJ2-2): EPEVTQTPSHQVTQMGQEVILRCVPISNHLYFYWYRQILGQKVEFLVSFYNNEISEKSEIFDDQFSVERPDGSNFTLKIRSTKLEDSAMYFCASRSQPNTGELFFGEGSRLTVL.

This chain links TRBV28 with TRBJ2-6; the D gene could be TRBD1 or TRBD2 (5 bases each). V lost 5 bases to trimming and J lost 6 bases, with 11 bases between them. CDR3 size: 14 residues. Per germline, CDR1 MDHEN and CDR2 SYDVKM. The CDR3 nucleotides read TGTGCCAGCAGTGGGGGTGCTAAGGCCAACGTCCTGACTTTC. This encodes CASSGGAKANVLTF.

This clone showed up just a few times. Other DNA sequences within the sample encode an identical CDR3. The CDR3 spells CASSEENTEAFF. In DNA, the CDR3 is TGTGCCAGCAGTGAGGAGAACACTGAAGCTTTCTTT. The chain employs TRBV2 and TRBJ1-1; D is unclear. This CDR3 contains 12 residues. Germline CDR1 and CDR2: SNHLY and FYNNEI. Trimming shortened V by 3 bases and J by 1 base, and 3 bases separated the two germline ends.

J is TRBJ2-2 and V is TRBV7-6; TRBD1 is a possible D gene (5 bases). Trimming took 5 bases from V and 6 from J, leaving 16 bases between them. This CDR3 spans 15 amino acids. Per germline, CDR1 SGHVS and CDR2 FNYEAQ. CDR3 region: CASSTPGQDAGELFF. The CDR3 DNA is TGTGCCAGCAGCACCCCTGGACAAGACGCCGGGGAGCTGTTTTTT.

This sequence joins TRBV25-1 and TRBJ1-3, with D perhaps TRBD1 (6 bases). The CDR3 extends over 14 amino acids. Germline V CDR1 and CDR2: MGHDK, SYGVNS. The germline V and J ends were trimmed by 5 bases and 3 bases, with 11 bases remaining between them. The CDR3 sequence is CASSLQGYGNTIYF. As DNA, the CDR3 is TGTGCCAGCAGTCTACAGGGTTATGGAAACACCATATATTTT.

This clone occurred a few times. The chain carries TRBV11-1 and TRBJ2-7, with 7 bases lining up with TRBD1. Germline CDR1 SGHAT, CDR2 FQDESV (reference sequence). The CDR3 runs to 16 residues. The V segment lost 5 bases and the J segment 3 bases; nucleotides outside the gene matches: 13. The CDR3 nucleotides read TGTGCCAGCAGCCTAACCTCAGGGGGAATCCACTACGAGCAGTACTTC. This sequence encodes CASSLTSGGIHYEQYF.

This clone was counted between two and nine times. The rearrangement links TRBV2 to TRBJ1-2, with a tentative D call TRBD1 (5 bases). CDR1 SNHLY and CDR2 FYNNEI come from the germline V gene. The CDR3 loop spans 14 amino acids. Trimming took 3 bases from V and 2 from J, leaving 10 bases between them. The CDR3 is CASSDGGDNYGYTF. In DNA, the CDR3 is TGTGCCAGCAGTGATGGGGGAGACAACTATGGCTACACCTTC.

The chain recombines TRBV5-1 with TRBJ2-3; a possible D gene is TRBD1 (6 bases). The CDR3 extends over 13 amino acids. Germline lookup yields CDR1 SGHRS and CDR2 YFSETQ. The V end was cut by 1 base, the J end by 6 bases, with 9 bases between. This CDR3 is CASSLMGADTQYF. The CDR3, as DNA: TGCGCCAGCAGCTTGATGGGGGCGGATACGCAGTATTTT.

The rearrangement joins TRBV7-2 to TRBJ2-5; 7 bases are a match to TRBD1. Germline lookup yields CDR1 SGHTA and CDR2 FQGNSA. The trim removed 8 bases at V and 0 bases at J, leaving 6 bases unmatched. The CDR3 covers 14 residues. CDR3 nucleotides: TGTGCCAGCTCCATTACAGGGGACCAAGAGACCCAGTACTTC. Protein sequence: CASSITGDQETQYF.

The chain combines TRBV30 with TRBJ2-5, with D perhaps being TRBD1 or TRBD2 (5 bases each). Per the germline V gene, CDR1 is GTSNPN and CDR2 is SVGIG (reference sequence). The CDR3 totals 15 residues. The CDR3 DNA reads as TGTGCTGCCACCCGGGGCCTCCCACCCCAAGAGACCCAGTACTTC. It specifies CAATRGLPPQETQYF.

There are a few counts of this clone. The chain uses TRBV9 and TRBJ2-7; D is possibly TRBD1 (6 bases). V gave up 0 bases and J gave up 2 bases, with 9 bases separating them. The germline V gene encodes CDR1 SGDLS and CDR2 YYNGEE. The CDR3 length is 14 residues. CDR3 nucleotide sequence: TGTGCCAGCAGCGTAGAGCAGGGGACCTACGAGCAGTACTTC. This translates into CASSVEQGTYEQYF.

This clone was seen more than once but under ten times. The chain links TRBV29-1 to TRBJ1-2; 8 bases fit TRBD1. Germline-derived CDR1 and CDR2 are SQVTM and ANQGSEA. V lost 7 bases to trimming and J lost 12 bases; unmatched junction nucleotides: 19. The CDR3 runs to 14 residues. CDR3 in DNA: TGCAGCGGCGGGACAGGTCATTTCCGCAGGGGAGACACCTTC. Protein product: CSGGTGHFRRGDTF.

The chain carries TRBV7-2 and TRBJ2-7, with D possibly matching TRBD1 (6 bases). V lost 1 base and J lost 6, with 13 bases in between. The CDR3 extends over 14 amino acids. Germline CDR1 reads SGHTA; CDR2 reads FQGNSA. CDR3 nucleotides: TGTGCCAGCAGCTTAGGGACTCCAGGGGTCGAGCAGTACTTC. It is translated as CASSLGTPGVEQYF.